This T cell receptor (beta chain) stems from a study of blood T cell repertoires in COVID-19. Across the whole study: The study drew acute and convalescent COVID-19 samples from the United States, Italy and Spain. The cDNA or gDNA used as material had been derived from T cells, B-cell-depleted T cells, or PBMCs.

Authors' data handling: The authors estimated nucleated cell counts from reference gene primer amplification. Libraries were prepared by immunoSEQ multiplex PCR; TCRdb keeps only in-frame clonotypes and omits some of them. V, J and clone size derive from that table, while D and trimming were established from the DNA sequence. This table holds 30,000 to 35,000 clones, roughly 80% found once. The germline gives CDR1 WSHSY, CDR2 SAAADI. The CDR3 is made up of 13 amino acids. The germline V and J ends were trimmed by 3 bases and 2 bases, with 7 bases remaining between them. This rearrangement joins TRBV10-2 to TRBJ1-1; a possible D gene is TRBD1 (5 bases). The sequenced material came from peripheral blood. This sequence originates from an elderly man with active or convalescent COVID-19. CDR3 sequence reads: CASSDQGNTEAFF. The CDR3 DNA reads as TGCGCCAGCAGTGATCAGGGTAACACTGAAGCTTTCTTT.